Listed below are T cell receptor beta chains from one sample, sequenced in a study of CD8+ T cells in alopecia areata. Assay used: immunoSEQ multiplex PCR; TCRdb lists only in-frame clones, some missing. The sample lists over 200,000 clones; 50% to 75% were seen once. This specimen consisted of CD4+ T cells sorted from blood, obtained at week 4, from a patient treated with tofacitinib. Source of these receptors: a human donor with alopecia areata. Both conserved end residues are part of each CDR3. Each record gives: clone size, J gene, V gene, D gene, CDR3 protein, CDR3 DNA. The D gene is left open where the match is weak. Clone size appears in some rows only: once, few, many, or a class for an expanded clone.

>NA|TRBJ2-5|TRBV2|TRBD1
CASIPGQGSWETQYF
TGTGCCAGCATCCCCGGACAGGGGAGTTGGGAGACCCAGTACTTC
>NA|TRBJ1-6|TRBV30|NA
CAWIPPGQGFYNSPLHF
TGTGCCTGGATTCCGCCGGGGCAGGGGTTTTATAATTCACCCCTCCACTTT
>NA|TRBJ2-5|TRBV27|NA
CASSFGGKETQYF
TGTGCCAGCAGTTTCGGAGGGAAGGAGACCCAGTACTTC
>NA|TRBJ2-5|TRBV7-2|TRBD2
CASSHTSGKETQYF
TGTGCCAGCAGCCACACTAGCGGCAAAGAGACCCAGTACTTC
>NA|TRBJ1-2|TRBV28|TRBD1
CASTLAGGEGYTF
TGTGCCAGTACCTTAGCAGGGGGCGAAGGCTACACCTTC
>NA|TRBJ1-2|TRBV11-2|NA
CASSLEGRGYTF
TGTGCCAGCAGCTTAGAGGGGCGTGGCTACACCTTC
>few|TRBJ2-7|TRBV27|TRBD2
CASSRGLAGLEQYF
TGTGCCAGCAGTCGAGGACTAGCGGGCCTCGAGCAGTACTTC
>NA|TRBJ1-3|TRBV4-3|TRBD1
CASSRGTGGNTIYF
TGCGCCAGCAGCCGTGGGACAGGCGGAAACACCATATATTTT
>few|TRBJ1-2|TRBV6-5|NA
CASSYSEAPYGYTF
TGTGCCAGCAGTTACTCGGAGGCCCCTTATGGCTACACCTTC
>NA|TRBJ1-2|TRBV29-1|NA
CSVYEDGYTF
TGCAGCGTTTATGAGGATGGCTACACCTTC
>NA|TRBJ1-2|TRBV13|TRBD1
CASSLSQGARGGYTF
TGTGCCAGCAGCTTATCGCAGGGGGCGCGTGGTGGCTACACCTTC
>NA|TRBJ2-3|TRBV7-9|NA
CASSLSGVGTDTQYF
TGTGCCAGCAGCTTATCCGGGGTGGGCACAGATACGCAGTATTTT
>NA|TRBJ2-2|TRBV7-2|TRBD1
CASSTDRVTGELFF
TGTGCCAGCAGCACTGACAGGGTCACCGGGGAGCTGTTTTTT
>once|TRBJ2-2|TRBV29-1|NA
CSVEDNLGGSNTGELFF
TGCAGCGTTGAAGATAATTTAGGTGGTTCGAACACCGGGGAGCTGTTTTTT
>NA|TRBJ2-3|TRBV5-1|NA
CASSLGDINTDTQYF
TGCGCCAGCAGCTTGGGCGACATAAACACAGATACGCAGTATTTT
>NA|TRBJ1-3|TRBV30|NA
CAWSASEGNTIYF
TGTGCCTGGAGTGCATCGGAGGGAAACACCATATATTTT
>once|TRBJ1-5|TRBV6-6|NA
CASSPPGDRQPQHF
TGTGCCAGCAGTCCCCCAGGGGATCGTCAGCCCCAGCATTTT
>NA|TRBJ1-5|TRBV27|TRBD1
CASSFGTGGSVQPQHF
TGTGCCAGCAGTTTCGGGACAGGGGGTTCGGTCCAGCCCCAGCATTTT
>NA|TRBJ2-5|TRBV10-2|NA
CASSESWQRETQYF
TGCGCCAGCAGTGAATCGTGGCAGAGGGAGACCCAGTACTTC
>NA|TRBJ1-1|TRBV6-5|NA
CASSYLTNTEAFF
TGTGCCAGCAGTTACCTGACGAACACTGAAGCTTTCTTT
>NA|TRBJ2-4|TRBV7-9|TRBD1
CASSSPGQGDIQYF
TGTGCCAGCAGCTCCCCAGGACAGGGTGACATTCAGTACTTC
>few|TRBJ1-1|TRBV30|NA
CAWRGQGTTPNTEAFF
TGTGCCTGGAGAGGGCAGGGGACGACTCCGAACACTGAAGCTTTCTTT
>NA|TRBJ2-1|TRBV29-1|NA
CSVKTGDRSSYNEQFF
TGCAGCGTTAAAACTGGGGACCGTAGCTCCTACAATGAGCAGTTCTTC
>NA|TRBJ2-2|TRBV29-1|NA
CSVAPGFSNTGELFF
TGCAGCGTTGCCCCAGGGTTTTCGAACACCGGGGAGCTGTTTTTT
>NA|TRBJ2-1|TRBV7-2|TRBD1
CASKRGQAYNEQFF
TGTGCCAGCAAGAGAGGACAGGCCTACAATGAGCAGTTCTTC
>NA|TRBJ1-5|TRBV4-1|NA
CASSQEDSNQPQHF
TGCGCCAGCAGCCAGGAAGATAGCAATCAGCCCCAGCATTTT
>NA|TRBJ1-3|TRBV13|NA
CASSLWGRISGNTIYF
TGTGCCAGCAGCTTATGGGGGCGAATATCTGGAAACACCATATATTTT
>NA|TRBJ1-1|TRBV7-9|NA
CASSPLATASTEAFF
TGTGCCAGCAGCCCTCTGGCTACAGCTTCCACTGAAGCTTTCTTT
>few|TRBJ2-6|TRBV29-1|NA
CSGVSGANVLTF
TGCAGCGGGGTCTCTGGGGCCAACGTCCTGACTTTC
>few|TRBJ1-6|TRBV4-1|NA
CASSQGRVGIRNSPLHF
TGCGCCAGCAGCCAGGGGCGGGTAGGAATCCGTAATTCACCCCTCCACTTT
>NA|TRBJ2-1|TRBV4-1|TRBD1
CASSLTGGGLDNEQFF
TGCGCCAGCAGCCTCACAGGGGGTGGCTTGGACAATGAGCAGTTCTTC
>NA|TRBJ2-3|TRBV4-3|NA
CASSQSRGDTQYF
TGCGCCAGCAGCCAGAGTCGAGGGGATACGCAGTATTTT
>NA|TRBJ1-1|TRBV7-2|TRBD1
CASSPRGRNTEAFF
TGTGCCAGCAGCCCGAGGGGGCGGAACACTGAAGCTTTCTTT
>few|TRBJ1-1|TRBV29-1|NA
CSVVPQGTNTEAFF
TGCAGCGTTGTCCCCCAGGGGACGAACACTGAAGCTTTCTTT
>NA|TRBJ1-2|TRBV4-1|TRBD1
CASSQGGQGGYGYTF
TGCGCCAGCAGCCAAGGCGGACAGGGGGGCTATGGCTACACCTTC
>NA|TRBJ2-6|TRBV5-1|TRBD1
CASSSPTGGSGANVLTF
TGCGCCAGCAGCTCGCCGACAGGGGGCTCTGGGGCCAACGTCCTGACTTTC
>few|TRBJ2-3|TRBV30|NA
CAWSSVGAPEYF
TGTGCCTGGAGCTCGGTGGGGGCGCCTGAGTATTTT
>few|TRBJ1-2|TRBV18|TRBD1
CASSPDRETYGYTF
TGTGCCAGCTCACCGGACAGGGAAACCTATGGCTACACCTTC
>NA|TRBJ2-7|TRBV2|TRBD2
CASGRELAGGEQYF
TGTGCCAGTGGGCGCGAACTAGCGGGGGGCGAGCAGTACTTC
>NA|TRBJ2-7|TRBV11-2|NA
CASRQSLDVYEQYF
TGTGCCAGCAGGCAATCTTTGGACGTCTACGAGCAGTACTTC
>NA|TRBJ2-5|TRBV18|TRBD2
CASSPRRAGGLETQYF
TGTGCCAGCTCACCGAGGCGAGCGGGGGGCCTCGAGACCCAGTACTTC
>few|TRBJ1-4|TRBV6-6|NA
CASGQMNEKLFF
TGTGCCAGCGGACAGATGAATGAAAAACTGTTTTTT
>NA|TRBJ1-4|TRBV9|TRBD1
CASSVGDRENEKLFF
TGTGCCAGCAGCGTAGGAGACAGGGAGAATGAAAAACTGTTTTTT
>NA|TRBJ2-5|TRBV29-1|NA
CSVSGEQETQYF
TGCAGCGTCTCCGGGGAACAAGAGACCCAGTACTTC
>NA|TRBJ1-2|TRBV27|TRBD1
CASSIDRDYGYTF
TGTGCCAGCAGTATTGACAGGGACTATGGCTACACCTTC
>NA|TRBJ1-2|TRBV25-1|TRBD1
CASSSGTGGGYGYTF
TGTGCCAGCAGCTCCGGGACAGGGGGCGGCTATGGCTACACCTTC
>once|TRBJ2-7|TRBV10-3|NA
CAISERAAGDEQYF
TGTGCCATCAGTGAGAGGGCAGCCGGCGACGAGCAGTACTTC
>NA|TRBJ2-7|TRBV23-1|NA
CASSHPDSSSYEQYF
TGCGCCAGCAGTCACCCGGACAGTAGCTCCTACGAGCAGTACTTC
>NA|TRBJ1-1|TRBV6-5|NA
CASSSDLTGTEAFF
TGTGCCAGCAGTTCGGACTTGACGGGCACTGAAGCTTTCTTT